This T cell receptor beta chain was retrieved from a study of regulatory T cells in long-lasting Graves disease. This clonotype has a handful of counts. For TCR beta, libraries came from iRepertoire HTBI primers and Arm-PCR of CDR3 regions. TCRdb analysed the multiplex PCR reads with MiXCR anew, one entry per CDR3 protein. In the table there are under 500,000 distinct CDR3 sequences, roughly 15% of which are singletons. The CDR3 runs to 13 residues. Between the trimmed V and J ends, which lost 6 bases and 3 bases, there was a span of 12 bases. Germline CDR1 reads WNHNN; CDR2 reads SYGVQD (reference sequence). Regarding time point: newly diagnosed GD, antithyroid drugs for less than 3 months. Following extraction of RNA from PBMCs, that RNA was used to make the TCR library. This sample also belongs to another study, concerning T cells in Graves' hyperthyroidism and ophthalmopathy. That study adds: Hyperthyroidism in the patients, aged 18 to 65, was newly diagnosed and under 2 months in duration. First-round RT-PCR with HTBI primers amplified the TCR CDR3 region.

The chain employs TRBV10-1 and TRBJ2-7; D gene uncertain. The sequence was collected from a woman aged 25-40 years with Graves disease. Sequences were derived from peripheral blood mononuclear cells (PBMCs), sampled at new diagnosis, from a patient treated with antithyroid drugs. The CDR3 nucleotides are TGCGCCAGCAGCAACAAATGGGACTACGAGCAGTACTTC. It specifies CASSNKWDYEQYF.